The T cell receptor (beta chain) described here comes from a study of blood T cell repertoires in COVID-19. The overall study: The samples span acute and convalescent COVID-19 from the United States, Italy and Spain. PBMCs, B-cell-depleted T cells, or T cells provided the cDNA or gDNA that made up the material.

In the study's own analysis: Nucleated cell counts were estimated from reference gene primer amplification. TCRdb keeps only in-frame clones here, not all; method: immunoSEQ multiplex PCR. Clonal size and the V and J genes are those of that table, whereas D and trimming came from the DNA. The sample lists approximately 150,000 clones; under 90% were seen once. There are 18 residues in the CDR3. Per germline, CDR1 SGDLS and CDR2 YYNGEE. V shed 0 bases, J shed 0 bases, and the junction held 9 bases outside the gene matches. This chain joins TRBV9 and TRBJ2-7, with 10 bases that match TRBD2. Specimen: peripheral blood. The origin of this receptor is a woman aged 80 or older with acute or convalescent COVID-19. The CDR3, as DNA: TGTGCCAGCAGCGTAGGTCCTAGCGGGGGCCCGGGCTCCTACGAGCAGTACTTC. Its protein product is CASSVGPSGGPGSYEQYF.